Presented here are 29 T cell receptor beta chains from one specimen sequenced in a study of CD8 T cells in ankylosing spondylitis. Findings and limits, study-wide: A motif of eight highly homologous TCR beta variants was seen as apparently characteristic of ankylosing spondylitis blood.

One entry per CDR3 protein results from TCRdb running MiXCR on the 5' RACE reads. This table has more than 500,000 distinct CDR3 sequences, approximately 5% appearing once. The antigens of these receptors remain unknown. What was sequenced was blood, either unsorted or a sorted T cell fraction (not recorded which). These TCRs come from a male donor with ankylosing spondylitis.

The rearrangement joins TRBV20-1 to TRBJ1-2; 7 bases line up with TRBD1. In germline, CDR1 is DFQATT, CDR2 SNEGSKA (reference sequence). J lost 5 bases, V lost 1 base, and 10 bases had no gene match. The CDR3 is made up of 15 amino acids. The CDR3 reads CSARANTGDWYGYTF. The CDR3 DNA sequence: TGCAGTGCTAGAGCGAATACAGGGGATTGGTATGGCTACACCTTC.

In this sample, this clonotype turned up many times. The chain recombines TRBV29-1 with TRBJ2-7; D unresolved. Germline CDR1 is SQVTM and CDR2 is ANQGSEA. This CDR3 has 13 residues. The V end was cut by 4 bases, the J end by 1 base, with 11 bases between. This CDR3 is CSVVTVRSYEQYF. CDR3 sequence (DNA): TGCAGCGTTGTTACAGTCCGATCCTACGAGCAGTACTTC.

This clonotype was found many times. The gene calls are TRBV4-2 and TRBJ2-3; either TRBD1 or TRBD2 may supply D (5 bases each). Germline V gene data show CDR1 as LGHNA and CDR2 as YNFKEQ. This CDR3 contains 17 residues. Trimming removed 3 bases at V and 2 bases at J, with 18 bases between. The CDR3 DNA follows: TGTGCCAGCAGCCAGAGGGGTGGGCTAGGCAACACAGATACGCAGTATTTT. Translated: CASSQRGGLGNTDTQYF.

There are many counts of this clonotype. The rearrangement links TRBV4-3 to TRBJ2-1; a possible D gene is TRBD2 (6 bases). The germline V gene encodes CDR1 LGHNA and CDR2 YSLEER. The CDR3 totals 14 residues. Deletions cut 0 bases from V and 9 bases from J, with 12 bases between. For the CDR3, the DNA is TGCGCCAGCAGCCAAGATTGGGGGAGGAGTGAGCAGTTCTTC. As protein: CASSQDWGRSEQFF.

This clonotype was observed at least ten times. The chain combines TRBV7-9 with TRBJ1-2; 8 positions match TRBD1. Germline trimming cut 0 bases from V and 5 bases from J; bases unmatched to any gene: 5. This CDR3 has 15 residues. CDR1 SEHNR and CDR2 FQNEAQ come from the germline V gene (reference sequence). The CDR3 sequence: CASSLALDREYGYTF. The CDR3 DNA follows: TGTGCCAGCAGCTTAGCCCTGGACAGGGAGTATGGCTACACCTTC.

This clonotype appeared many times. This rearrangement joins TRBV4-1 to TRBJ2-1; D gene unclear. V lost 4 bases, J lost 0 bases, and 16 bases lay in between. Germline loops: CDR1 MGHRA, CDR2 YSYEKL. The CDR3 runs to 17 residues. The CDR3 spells CASSPDRSASSYNEQFF. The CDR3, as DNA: TGCGCCAGCAGCCCCGACCGTTCGGCCAGCTCCTACAATGAGCAGTTCTTC.

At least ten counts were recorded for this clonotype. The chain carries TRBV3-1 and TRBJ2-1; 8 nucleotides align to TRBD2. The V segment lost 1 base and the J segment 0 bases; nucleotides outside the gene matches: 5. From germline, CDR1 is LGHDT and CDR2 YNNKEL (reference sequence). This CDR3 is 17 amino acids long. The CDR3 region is CASSQVSGGSSYNEQFF. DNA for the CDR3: TGTGCCAGCAGCCAAGTAAGCGGGGGTTCCTCCTACAATGAGCAGTTCTTC.

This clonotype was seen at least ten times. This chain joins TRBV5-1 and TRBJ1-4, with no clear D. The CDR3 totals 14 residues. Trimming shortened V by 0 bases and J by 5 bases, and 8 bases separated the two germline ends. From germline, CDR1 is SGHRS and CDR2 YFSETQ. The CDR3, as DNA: TGCGCCAGCAGCTTGGATATCTACAATGAAAAACTGTTTTTT. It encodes CASSLDIYNEKLFF.

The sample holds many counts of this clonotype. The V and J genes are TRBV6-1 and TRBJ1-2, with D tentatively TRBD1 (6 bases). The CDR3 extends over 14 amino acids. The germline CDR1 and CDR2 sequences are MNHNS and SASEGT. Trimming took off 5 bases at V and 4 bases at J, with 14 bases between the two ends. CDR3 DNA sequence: TGTGCCAGCAGTCGCCTCACAGGGTCCTATGGCTACACCTTC. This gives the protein CASSRLTGSYGYTF.

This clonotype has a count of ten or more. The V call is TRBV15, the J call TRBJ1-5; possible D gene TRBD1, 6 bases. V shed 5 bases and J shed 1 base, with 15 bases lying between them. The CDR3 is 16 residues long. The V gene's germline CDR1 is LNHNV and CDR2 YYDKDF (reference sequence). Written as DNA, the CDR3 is TGTGCCACCAGCCCCCCTAAGGGGGGCAGCAATCAGCCCCAGCATTTT. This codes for CATSPPKGGSNQPQHF.

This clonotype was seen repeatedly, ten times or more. The CDR3 reads CATSRDPLAATGELFF. The DNA for the CDR3 is TGTGCCACCAGCAGAGATCCGCTAGCGGCCACCGGGGAGCTGTTTTTT. The J gene is TRBJ2-2, the V gene TRBV15; 7 nucleotides line up with TRBD2. Germline loops: CDR1 LNHNV, CDR2 YYDKDF (reference sequence). V shed 0 bases, J shed 4 bases, and the junction held 5 bases outside the gene matches. The CDR3 is made up of 16 amino acids.

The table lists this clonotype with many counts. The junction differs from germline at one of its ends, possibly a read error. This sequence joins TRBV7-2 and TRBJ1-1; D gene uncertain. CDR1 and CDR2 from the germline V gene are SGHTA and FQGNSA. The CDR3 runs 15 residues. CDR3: CASSLASFMNTEAFF. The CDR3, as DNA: TGTGCCAGTAGCTTAGCTTCCTTTATGAACACTGAAGCTTTCTTT.

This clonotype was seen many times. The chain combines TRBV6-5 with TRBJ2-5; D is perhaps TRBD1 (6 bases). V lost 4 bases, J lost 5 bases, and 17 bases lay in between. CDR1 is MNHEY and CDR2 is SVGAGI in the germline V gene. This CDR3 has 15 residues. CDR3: CASSFLQGSRETQYF. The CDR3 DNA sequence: TGTGCCAGCAGTTTTCTACAGGGCTCCCGGGAGACCCAGTACTTC.

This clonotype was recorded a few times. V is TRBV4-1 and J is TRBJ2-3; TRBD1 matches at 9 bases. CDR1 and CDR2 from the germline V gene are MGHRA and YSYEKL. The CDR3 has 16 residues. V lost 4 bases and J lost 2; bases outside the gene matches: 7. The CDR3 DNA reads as TGCGCCAGCAGCCCACTGGACAGGGGAACCACAGATACGCAGTATTTT. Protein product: CASSPLDRGTTDTQYF.

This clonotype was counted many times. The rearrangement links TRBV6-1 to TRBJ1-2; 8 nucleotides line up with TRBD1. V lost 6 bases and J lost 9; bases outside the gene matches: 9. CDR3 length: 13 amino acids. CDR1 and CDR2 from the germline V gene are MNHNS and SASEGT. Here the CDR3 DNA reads TGTGCCAGCAGCCCGGGACAGGAAAACAGCTACACCTTC. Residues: CASSPGQENSYTF.

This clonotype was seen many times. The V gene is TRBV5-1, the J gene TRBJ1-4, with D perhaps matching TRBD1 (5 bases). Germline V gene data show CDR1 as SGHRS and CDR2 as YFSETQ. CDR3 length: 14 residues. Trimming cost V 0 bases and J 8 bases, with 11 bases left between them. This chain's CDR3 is CASSLAGRDEKLFF. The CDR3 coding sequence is TGCGCCAGCAGCTTGGCAGGGAGGGACGAAAAACTGTTTTTT.

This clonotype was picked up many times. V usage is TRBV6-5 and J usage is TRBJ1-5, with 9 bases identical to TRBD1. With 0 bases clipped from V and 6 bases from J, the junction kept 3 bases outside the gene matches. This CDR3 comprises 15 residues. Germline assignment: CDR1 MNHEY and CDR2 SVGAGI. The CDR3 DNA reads TGTGCCAGCAGTTACTCGCGGGACAGGGCTCAGCCCCAGCATTTT. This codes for CASSYSRDRAQPQHF.

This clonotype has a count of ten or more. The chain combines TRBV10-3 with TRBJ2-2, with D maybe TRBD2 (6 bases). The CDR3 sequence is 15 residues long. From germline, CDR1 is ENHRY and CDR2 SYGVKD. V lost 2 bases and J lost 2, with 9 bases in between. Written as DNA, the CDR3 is TGTGCCATCAGTGAGGGCGGGACCAACACCGGGGAGCTGTTTTTT. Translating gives CAISEGGTNTGELFF.

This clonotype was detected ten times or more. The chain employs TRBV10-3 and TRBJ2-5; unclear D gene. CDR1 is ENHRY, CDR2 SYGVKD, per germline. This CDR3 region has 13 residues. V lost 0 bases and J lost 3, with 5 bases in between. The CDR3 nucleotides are TGTGCCATCAGTGAGTCGCCAGAAGAGACCCAGTACTTC. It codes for CAISESPEETQYF.

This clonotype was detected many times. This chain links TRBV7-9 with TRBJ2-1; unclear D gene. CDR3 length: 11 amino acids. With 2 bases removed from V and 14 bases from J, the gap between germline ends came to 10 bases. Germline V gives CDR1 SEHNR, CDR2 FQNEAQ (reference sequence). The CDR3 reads CASSLPGVEFF. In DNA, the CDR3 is TGTGCCAGCAGCTTACCGGGTGTGGAGTTCTTC. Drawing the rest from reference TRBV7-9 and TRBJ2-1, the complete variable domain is DTGVSQNPRHKITKRGQNVTFRCDPISEHNRLYWYRQTLGQGPEFLTYFQNEAQLEKSRLLSDRFSAERPKGSFSTLEIQRTEQGDSAMYLCASSLPGVEFFGPGTRLTVL.

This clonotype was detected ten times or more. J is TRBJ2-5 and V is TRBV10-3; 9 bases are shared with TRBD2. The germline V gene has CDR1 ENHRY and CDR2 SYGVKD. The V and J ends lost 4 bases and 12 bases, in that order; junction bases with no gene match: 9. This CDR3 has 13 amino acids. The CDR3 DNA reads TGTGCCATCAGTGCCTCAGTCCTAGCGGGAAAGTACTTC. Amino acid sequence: CAISASVLAGKYF.

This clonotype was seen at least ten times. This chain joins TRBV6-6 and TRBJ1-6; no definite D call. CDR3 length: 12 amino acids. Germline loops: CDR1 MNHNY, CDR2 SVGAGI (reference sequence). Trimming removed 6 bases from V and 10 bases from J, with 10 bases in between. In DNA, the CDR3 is TGTGCCAGCAGCTCGCCAGACTCACCCCTCCACTTT. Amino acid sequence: CASSSPDSPLHF.

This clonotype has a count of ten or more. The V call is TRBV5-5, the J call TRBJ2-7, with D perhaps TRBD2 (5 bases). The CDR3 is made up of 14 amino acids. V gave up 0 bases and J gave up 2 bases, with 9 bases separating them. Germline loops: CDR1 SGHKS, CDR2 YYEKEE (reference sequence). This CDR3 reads CASSLVDGTYEQYF. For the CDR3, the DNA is TGTGCCAGCAGCTTGGTGGACGGGACCTACGAGCAGTACTTC. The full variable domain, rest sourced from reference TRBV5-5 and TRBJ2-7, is DAGVTQSPTHLIKTRGQQVTLRCSPISGHKSVSWYQQVLGQGPQFIFQYYEKEERGRGNFPDRFSARQFPNYSSELNVNALLLGDSALYLCASSLVDGTYEQYFGPGTRLTVT.

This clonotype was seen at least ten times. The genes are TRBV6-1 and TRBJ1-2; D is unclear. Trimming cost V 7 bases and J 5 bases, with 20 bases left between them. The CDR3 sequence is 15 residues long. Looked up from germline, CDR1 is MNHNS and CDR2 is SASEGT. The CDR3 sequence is CASIPTPGSRYGYTF. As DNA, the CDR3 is TGTGCCAGCATCCCCACCCCGGGGTCGAGATATGGCTACACCTTC.

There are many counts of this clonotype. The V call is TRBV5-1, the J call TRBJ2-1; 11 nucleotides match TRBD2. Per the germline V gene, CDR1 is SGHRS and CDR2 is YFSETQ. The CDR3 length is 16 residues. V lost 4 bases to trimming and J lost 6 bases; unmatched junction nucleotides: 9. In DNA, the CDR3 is TGCGCCAGCAGCCACGTAGCGGGAGGGCCTGCCAATGAGCAGTTCTTC. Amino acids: CASSHVAGGPANEQFF.

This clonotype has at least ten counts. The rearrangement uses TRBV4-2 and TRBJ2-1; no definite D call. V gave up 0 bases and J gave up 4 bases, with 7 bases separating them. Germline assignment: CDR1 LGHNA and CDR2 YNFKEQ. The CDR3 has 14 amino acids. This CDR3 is CASSQDGSYNEQFF. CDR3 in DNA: TGTGCCAGCAGCCAAGATGGGTCTTACAATGAGCAGTTCTTC.

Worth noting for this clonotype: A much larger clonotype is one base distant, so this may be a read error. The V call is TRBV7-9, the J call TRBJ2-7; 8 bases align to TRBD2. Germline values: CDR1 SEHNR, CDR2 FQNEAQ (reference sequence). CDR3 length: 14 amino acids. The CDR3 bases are TGTACCAGCAGGTCTGGAGCGGGGGCGTACGAGCAGTACTTC. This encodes CTSRSGAGAYEQYF.

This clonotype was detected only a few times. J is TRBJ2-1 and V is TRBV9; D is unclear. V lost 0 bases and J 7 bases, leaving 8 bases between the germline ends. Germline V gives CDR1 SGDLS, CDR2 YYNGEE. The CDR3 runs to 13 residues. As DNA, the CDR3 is TGTGCCAGCAGCGTAGGGTCGGAGAATGAGCAGTTCTTC. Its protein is CASSVGSENEQFF.

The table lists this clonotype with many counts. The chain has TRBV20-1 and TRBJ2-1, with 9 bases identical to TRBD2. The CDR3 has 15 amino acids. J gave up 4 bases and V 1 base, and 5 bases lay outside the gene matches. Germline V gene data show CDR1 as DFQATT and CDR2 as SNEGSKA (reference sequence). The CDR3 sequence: CSARVREGRYNEQFF. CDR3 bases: TGCAGTGCTAGAGTGCGGGAGGGCCGGTACAATGAGCAGTTCTTC.